These 6 T cell receptor beta chains were all obtained from the same sample, sequenced in a study of blood T cell repertoires in COVID-19. Generated by immunoSEQ multiplex PCR, the TCRdb table keeps only in-frame clones and is missing some. The data contain roughly 250,000 clones, 83% of them singletons. Sequences were obtained from peripheral blood. Receptors originate from a woman aged 50 to 65 with acute or convalescent COVID-19.

The V call is TRBV28, the J call TRBJ2-5; TRBD2 matches 11 bases. This CDR3 region has 15 residues. The germline V gene has CDR1 MDHEN and CDR2 SYDVKM. The V segment lost 6 bases and the J segment 4 bases; nucleotides outside the gene matches: 7. In DNA, the CDR3 is TGTGCCAGCAGGATGCGACTAGCGGGATTAGAGACCCAGTACTTC. Amino acid sequence: CASRMRLAGLETQYF. Complete variable domain (other parts from reference TRBV28 and TRBJ2-5): DVKVTQSSRYLVKRTGEKVFLECVQDMDHENMFWYRQDPGLGLRLIYFSYDVKMKEKGDIPEGYSVSREKKERFSLILESASTNQTSMYLCASRMRLAGLETQYFGPGTRLLVL.

This sequence joins TRBV19 and TRBJ2-3; 9 nucleotides line up with TRBD1. V was pared by 4 bases and J by 5 bases, with 10 bases of the junction left unmatched. Germline CDR1 is LNHDA and CDR2 is SQIVND (reference sequence). CDR3 length equals 16 residues. CDR3 residues: CASSKTRDRVGDTQYF. CDR3 coding DNA: TGTGCCAGTAGTAAAACTCGGGACAGGGTTGGAGATACGCAGTATTTT.

CDR3 nucleotide sequence: TGTGCCACCAGCGGGGGACTAGCGGGGCTCAATGAGCAGTTCTTC. Its translation: CATSGGLAGLNEQFF. The J gene is TRBJ2-1, the V gene TRBV24-1, with TRBD2 identical over 13 bases. J lost 6 bases, V lost 7 bases, and 5 bases had no gene match. The CDR3 loop spans 15 amino acids. The germline gives CDR1 KGHDR, CDR2 SFDVKD.

The chain joins TRBV2 to TRBJ1-3; the D gene is possibly TRBD1 (5 bases). This CDR3 region has 14 residues. Trimming shortened V by 7 bases and J by 2 bases, and 12 bases separated the two germline ends. Per the germline V gene, CDR1 is SNHLY and CDR2 is FYNNEI. In nucleotides, the CDR3 is TGTGCCAGCACACAGGCGGGAGCTGGAAACACCATATATTTT. Protein sequence: CASTQAGAGNTIYF. Drawing the rest from reference TRBV2 and TRBJ1-3, the complete variable domain is EPEVTQTPSHQVTQMGQEVILRCVPISNHLYFYWYRQILGQKVEFLVSFYNNEISEKSEIFDDQFSVERPDGSNFTLKIRSTKLEDSAMYFCASTQAGAGNTIYFGEGSWLTVV.

This clone was seen once. This chain joins TRBV20-1 and TRBJ2-7; no clear D gene. Germline V gives CDR1 DFQATT, CDR2 SNEGSKA (reference sequence). The ends were cut back, 7 bases at V and 0 bases at J, with 7 bases in the middle. The CDR3 spans 11 residues. CDR3 loop: CSVPLSYEQYF. Written as DNA, the CDR3 is TGCAGTGTTCCCCTCTCCTACGAGCAGTACTTC.

The genes are TRBV30 and TRBJ1-5, with 8 bases that match TRBD1. The CDR3 extends over 15 amino acids. V lost 2 bases, J lost 3 bases, and 6 bases stayed unmatched. Germline-derived CDR1 and CDR2 are GTSNPN and SVGIG (reference sequence). In DNA, the CDR3 is TGTGCCTGGAGTAAGTCAGGGGGCTACAATCAGCCCCAGCATTTT. It encodes CAWSKSGGYNQPQHF.